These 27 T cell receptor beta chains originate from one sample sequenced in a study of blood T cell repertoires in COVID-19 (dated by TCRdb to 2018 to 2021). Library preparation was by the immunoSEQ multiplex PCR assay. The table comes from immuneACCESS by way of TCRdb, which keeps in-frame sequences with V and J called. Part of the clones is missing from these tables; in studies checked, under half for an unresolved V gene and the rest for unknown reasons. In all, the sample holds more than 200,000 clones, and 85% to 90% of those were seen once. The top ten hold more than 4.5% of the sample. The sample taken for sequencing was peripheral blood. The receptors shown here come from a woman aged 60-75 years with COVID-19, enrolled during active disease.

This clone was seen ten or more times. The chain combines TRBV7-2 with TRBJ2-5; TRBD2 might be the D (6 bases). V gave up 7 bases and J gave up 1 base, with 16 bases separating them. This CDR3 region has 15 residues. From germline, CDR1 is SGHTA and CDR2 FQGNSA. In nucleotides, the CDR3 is TGTGCCAGCAACTCACTGGGACTGTCCCAAGAGACCCAGTACTTC. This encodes CASNSLGLSQETQYF.

This CDR3 is CASSNEGSDTEAFF. The CDR3 DNA reads TGCGCCAGCAGTAACGAGGGATCGGACACTGAAGCTTTCTTT. The chain is built from TRBV10-1 and TRBJ1-1, with D unclear. This CDR3 contains 14 residues. Germline V lookup: CDR1 WNHNN, CDR2 SYGVQD (reference sequence). Trimming shortened V by 5 bases and J by 3 bases, and 13 bases separated the two germline ends.

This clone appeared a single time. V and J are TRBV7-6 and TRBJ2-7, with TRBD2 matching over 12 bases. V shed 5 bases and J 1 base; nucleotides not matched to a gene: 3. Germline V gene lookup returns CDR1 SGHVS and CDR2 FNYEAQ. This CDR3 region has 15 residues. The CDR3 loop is CASSPLAGGSYEQYF. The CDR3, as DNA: TGTGCCAGCAGCCCCCTAGCGGGAGGGTCCTACGAGCAGTACTTC.

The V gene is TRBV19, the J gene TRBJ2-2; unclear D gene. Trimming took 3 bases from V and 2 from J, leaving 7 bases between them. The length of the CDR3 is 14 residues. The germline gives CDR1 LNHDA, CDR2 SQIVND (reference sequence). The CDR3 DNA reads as TGTGCCAGTAGTATTACAGAAAACACCGGGGAGCTGTTTTTT. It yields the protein CASSITENTGELFF.

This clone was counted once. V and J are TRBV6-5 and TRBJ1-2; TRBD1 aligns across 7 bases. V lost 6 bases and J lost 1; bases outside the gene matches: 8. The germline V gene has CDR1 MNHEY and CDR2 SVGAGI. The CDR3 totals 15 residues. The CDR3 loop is CASRRSGQNNYGYTF. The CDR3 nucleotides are TGTGCCAGCAGGCGCTCGGGACAGAATAACTATGGCTACACCTTC.

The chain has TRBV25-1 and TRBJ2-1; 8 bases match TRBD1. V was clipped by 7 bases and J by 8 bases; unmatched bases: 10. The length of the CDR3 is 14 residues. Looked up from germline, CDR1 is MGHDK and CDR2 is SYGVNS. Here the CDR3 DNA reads TGTGCCAGCAAAGCGGCAGGGGGCAGGTATGAGCAGTTCTTC. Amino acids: CASKAAGGRYEQFF.

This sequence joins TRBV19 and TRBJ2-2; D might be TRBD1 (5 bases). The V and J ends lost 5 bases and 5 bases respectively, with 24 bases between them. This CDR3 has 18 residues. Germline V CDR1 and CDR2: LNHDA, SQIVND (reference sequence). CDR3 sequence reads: CASSPLSQGLIGTGELFF. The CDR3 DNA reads TGTGCCAGTAGTCCCCTTTCCCAGGGTTTAATCGGTACCGGGGAGCTGTTTTTT.

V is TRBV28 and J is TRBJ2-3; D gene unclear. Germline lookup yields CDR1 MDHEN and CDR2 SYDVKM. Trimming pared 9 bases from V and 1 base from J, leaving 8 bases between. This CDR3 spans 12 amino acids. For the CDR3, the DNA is TGTGCCAGTACCACAGGCACAGATACGCAGTATTTT. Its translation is CASTTGTDTQYF.

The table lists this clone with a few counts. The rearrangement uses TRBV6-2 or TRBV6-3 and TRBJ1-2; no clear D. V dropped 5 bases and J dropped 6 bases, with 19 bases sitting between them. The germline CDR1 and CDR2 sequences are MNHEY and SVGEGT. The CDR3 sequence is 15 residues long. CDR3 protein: CASSSYRVGPHGYTF. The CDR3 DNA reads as TGTGCCAGCAGTAGTTACCGCGTTGGGCCCCATGGCTACACCTTC.

In DNA, the CDR3 is TGTGCCAGTACACACCGTTGGACTGAAGCTTTCTTT. As protein: CASTHRWTEAFF. This chain joins TRBV6-5 and TRBJ1-1; D gene ambiguous. From germline, CDR1 is MNHEY and CDR2 SVGAGI. There are 12 residues in the CDR3. The ends were cut back, 9 bases at V and 5 bases at J, with 13 bases in the middle.

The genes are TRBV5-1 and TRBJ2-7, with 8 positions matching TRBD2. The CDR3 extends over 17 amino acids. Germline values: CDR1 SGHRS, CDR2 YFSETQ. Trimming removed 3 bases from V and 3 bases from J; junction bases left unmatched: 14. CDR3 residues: CASSSGGDNPPDYEQYF. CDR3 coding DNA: TGCGCCAGCAGCTCGGGGGGGGACAACCCACCAGACTACGAGCAGTACTTC.

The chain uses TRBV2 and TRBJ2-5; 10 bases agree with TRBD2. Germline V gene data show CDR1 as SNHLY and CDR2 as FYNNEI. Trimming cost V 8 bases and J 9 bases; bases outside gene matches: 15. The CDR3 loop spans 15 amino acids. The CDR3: CASDRTSGPRGAQYF. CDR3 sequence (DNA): TGTGCCAGCGATAGGACTAGCGGTCCAAGGGGGGCCCAGTACTTC.

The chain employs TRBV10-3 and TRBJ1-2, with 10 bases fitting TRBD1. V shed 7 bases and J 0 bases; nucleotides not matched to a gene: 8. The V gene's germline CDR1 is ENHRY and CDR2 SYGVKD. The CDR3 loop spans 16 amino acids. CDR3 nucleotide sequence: TGTGCCATCACTCCCGACAGGGGGCTAGCTAACTATGGCTACACCTTC. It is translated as CAITPDRGLANYGYTF.

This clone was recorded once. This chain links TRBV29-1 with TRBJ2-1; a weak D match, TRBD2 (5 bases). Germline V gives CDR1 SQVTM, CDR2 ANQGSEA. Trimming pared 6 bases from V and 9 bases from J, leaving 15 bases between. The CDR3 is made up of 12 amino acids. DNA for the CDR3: TGCAGCGTCGCCCCCTCCCGGGGTGAGCAGTTCTTC. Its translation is CSVAPSRGEQFF.

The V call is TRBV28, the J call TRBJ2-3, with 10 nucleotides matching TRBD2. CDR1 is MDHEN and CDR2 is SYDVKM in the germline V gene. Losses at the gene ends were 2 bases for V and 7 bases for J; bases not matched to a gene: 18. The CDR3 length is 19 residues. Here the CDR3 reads CASSLGRLRLSGRANTQYF. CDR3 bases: TGTGCCAGCAGTTTAGGGAGACTCCGACTAAGCGGGAGGGCCAATACGCAGTATTTT. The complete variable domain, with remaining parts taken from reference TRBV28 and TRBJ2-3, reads DVKVTQSSRYLVKRTGEKVFLECVQDMDHENMFWYRQDPGLGLRLIYFSYDVKMKEKGDIPEGYSVSREKKERFSLILESASTNQTSMYLCASSLGRLRLSGRANTQYFGPGTRLTVL.

This chain's CDR3 is CASSRSSGTGDYNEQFF. The CDR3 DNA follows: TGTGCCAGCAGCCGTTCCTCCGGGACAGGGGACTACAATGAGCAGTTCTTC. This chain links TRBV7-9 with TRBJ2-1, with TRBD1 identical over 10 bases. This CDR3 is built from 17 residues. J lost 3 bases, V lost 5 bases, and 10 bases had no gene match. Germline V CDR1 and CDR2: SEHNR, FQNEAQ (reference sequence).

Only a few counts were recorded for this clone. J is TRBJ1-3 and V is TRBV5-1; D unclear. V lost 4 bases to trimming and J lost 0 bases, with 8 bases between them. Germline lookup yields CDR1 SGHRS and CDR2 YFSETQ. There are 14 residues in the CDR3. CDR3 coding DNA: TGCGCCAGCAGCGGCGGAACCTCTGGAAACACCATATATTTT. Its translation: CASSGGTSGNTIYF.

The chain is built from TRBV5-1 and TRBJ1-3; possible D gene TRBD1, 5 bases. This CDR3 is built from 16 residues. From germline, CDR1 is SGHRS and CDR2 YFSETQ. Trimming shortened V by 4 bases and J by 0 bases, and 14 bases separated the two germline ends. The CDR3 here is CASSPAGGASGNTIYF. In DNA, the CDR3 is TGCGCCAGCAGCCCGGCCGGCGGGGCCTCTGGAAACACCATATATTTT.

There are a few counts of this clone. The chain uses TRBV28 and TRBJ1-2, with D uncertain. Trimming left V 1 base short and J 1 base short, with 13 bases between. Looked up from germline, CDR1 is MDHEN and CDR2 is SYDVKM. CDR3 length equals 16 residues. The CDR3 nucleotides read TGTGCCAGCAGTTTATACTTAGACACCATTAACTATGGCTACACCTTC. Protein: CASSLYLDTINYGYTF.

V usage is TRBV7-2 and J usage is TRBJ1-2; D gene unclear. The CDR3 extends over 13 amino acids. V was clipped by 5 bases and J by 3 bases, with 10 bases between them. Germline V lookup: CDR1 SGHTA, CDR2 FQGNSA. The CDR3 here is CASSQRPDYGYTF. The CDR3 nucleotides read TGTGCCAGCAGCCAGCGGCCCGACTATGGCTACACCTTC.

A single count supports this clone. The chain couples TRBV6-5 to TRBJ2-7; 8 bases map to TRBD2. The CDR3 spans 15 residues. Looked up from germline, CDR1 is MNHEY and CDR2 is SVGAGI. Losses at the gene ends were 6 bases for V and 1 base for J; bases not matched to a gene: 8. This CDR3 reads CASRPTSGVSYEQYF. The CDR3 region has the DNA TGTGCCAGCAGGCCCACTAGCGGCGTTTCCTACGAGCAGTACTTC.

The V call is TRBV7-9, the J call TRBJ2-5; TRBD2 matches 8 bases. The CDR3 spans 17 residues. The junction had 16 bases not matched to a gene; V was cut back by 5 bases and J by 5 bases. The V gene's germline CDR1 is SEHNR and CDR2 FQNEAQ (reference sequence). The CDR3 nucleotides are TGTGCCAGCAGCCCATCTCCAGTCGGGAGGGCCGTGGAGACCCAGTACTTC. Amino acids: CASSPSPVGRAVETQYF.

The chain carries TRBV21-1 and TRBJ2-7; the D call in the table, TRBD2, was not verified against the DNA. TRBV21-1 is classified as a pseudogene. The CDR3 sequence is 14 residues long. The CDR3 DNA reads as TGTGCCAGCAGCATAGACAGCGGGGGCTACGAGCAGTACTTC. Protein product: CASSIDSGGYEQYF.

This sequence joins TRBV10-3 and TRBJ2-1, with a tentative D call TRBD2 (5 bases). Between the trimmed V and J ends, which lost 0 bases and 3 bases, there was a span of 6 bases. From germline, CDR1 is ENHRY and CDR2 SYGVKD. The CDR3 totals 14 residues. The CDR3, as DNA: TGTGCCATCAGTGAGTCCGGGGACTACAATGAGCAGTTCTTC. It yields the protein CAISESGDYNEQFF.

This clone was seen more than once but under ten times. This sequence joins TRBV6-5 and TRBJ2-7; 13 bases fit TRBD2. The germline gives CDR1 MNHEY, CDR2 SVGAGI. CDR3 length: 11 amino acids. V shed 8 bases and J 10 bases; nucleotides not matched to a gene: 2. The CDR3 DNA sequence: TGTGCCAGCGGGACTAGCGGGATTCAGTACTTC. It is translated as CASGTSGIQYF.

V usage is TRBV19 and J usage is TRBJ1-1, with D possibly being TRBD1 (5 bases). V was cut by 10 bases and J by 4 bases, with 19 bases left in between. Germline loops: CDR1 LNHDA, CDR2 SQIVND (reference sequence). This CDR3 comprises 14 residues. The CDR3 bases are TGTGCCACCACAAAAGGGGTAGTAAGCACTGAAGCTTTCTTT. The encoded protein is CATTKGVVSTEAFF.

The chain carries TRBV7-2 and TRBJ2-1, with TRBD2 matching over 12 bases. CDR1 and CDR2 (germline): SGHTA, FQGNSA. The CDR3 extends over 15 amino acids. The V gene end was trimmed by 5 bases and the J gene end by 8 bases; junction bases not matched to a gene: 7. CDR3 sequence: CASSATSGRPDEQFF. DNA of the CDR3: TGTGCCAGCAGCGCGACTAGCGGGAGACCGGATGAGCAGTTCTTC. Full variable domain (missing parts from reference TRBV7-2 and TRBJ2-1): GAGVSQSPSNKVTEKGKDVELRCDPISGHTALYWYRQSLGQGLEFLIYFQGNSAPDKSGLPSDRFSAERTGGSVSTLTIQRTQQEDSAVYLCASSATSGRPDEQFFGPGTRLTVL.